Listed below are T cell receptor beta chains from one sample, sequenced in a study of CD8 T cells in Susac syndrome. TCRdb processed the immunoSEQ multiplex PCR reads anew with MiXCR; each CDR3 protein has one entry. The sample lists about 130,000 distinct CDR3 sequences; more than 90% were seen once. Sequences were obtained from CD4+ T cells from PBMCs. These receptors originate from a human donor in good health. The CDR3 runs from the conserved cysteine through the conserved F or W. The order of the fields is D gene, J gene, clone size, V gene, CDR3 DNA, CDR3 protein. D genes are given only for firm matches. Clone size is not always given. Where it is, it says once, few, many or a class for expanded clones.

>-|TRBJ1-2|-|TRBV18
TGTGCCAGCTCACTCGCCCCGGGGAATAAAGCTAACTATGGCTACACCTTC
CASSLAPGNKANYGYTF
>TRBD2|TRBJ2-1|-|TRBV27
TGTGCCAGCAGTTTGGCTAGCGGCACCTACAATGAGCAGTTCTTC
CASSLASGTYNEQFF
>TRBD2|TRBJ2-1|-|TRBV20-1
TGCAGTGCAAGACAGCGGGGCAATGAGCAGTTCTTC
CSARQRGNEQFF
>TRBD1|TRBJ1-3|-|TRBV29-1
TGCAGCGTTGAAAGACTACAGGGGAGCTCTGGAAACACCATATATTTT
CSVERLQGSSGNTIYF
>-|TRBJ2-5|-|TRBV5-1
TGCGCCAGCCGGAGCGTACCACAAGAGACCCAGTACTTC
CASRSVPQETQYF
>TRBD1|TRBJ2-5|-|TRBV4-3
TGCGCCAGCAGCCAAGCCCGACAGGGACAAGAGACCCAGTACTTC
CASSQARQGQETQYF
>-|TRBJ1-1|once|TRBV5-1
TGCGCCAGCAGCCCCGACGGGGACATGAACACTGAAGCTTTCTTT
CASSPDGDMNTEAFF
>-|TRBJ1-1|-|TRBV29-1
TGCAGCGTGATACAGGGTGAGGGAACTGAAGCTTTCTTT
CSVIQGEGTEAFF
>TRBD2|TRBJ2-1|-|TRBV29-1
TGCAGCGTTGTAGGCGGGAGGTCAGTCAATGAGCAGTTCTTC
CSVVGGRSVNEQFF
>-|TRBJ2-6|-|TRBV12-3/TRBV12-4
TGTGCCAGCCCTAGGGTGGGCGGAGCCAACGTCCTGACTTTC
CASPRVGGANVLTF
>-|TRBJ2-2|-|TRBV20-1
TGCAGTGCTAGGAAGGGGTACTCCGGGGAGCTGTTTTTT
CSARKGYSGELFF
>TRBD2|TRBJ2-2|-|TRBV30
TGTGCCTGGGGATTAGCGGGATCTAACACCGGGGAGCTGTTTTTT
CAWGLAGSNTGELFF
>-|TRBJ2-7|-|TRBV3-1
TGTGCCAGCAGCCAAGGGGGAACAGGTAAAGTGTCCTACGAGCAGTACTTC
CASSQGGTGKVSYEQYF
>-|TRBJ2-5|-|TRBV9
TGTGCCAGCAGCTTCAGCCGGATCCTACAAGAGACCCAGTACTTC
CASSFSRILQETQYF
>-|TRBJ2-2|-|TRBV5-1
TGCGCCAGCAGCTTGCATCAGCAGAACACCGGGGAGCTGTTTTTT
CASSLHQQNTGELFF
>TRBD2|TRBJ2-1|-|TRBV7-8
TGTGCCAGCAGCTTACATCGCGGGAGGGCCGTAAGGGGTGAGCAGTTCTTC
CASSLHRGRAVRGEQFF
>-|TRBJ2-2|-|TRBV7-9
TGTGCCAGCAGCTTAGACCCTCGGGGCACCGGGGAGCTGTTTTTT
CASSLDPRGTGELFF
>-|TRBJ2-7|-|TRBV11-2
TGTGCCAGCAGCTTTGATGGCCGCTCCTACGAGCAGTACTTC
CASSFDGRSYEQYF
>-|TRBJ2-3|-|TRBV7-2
TGTGCCAGCAGGAGACTAAGCACAGATACGCAGTATTTT
CASRRLSTDTQYF
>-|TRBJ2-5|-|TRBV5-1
TGCGCCAGCAGCTTGGAAGTCAAGGAGACCCAGTACTTC
CASSLEVKETQYF
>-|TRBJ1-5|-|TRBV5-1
TGCGCCAGCAGCTTGGATCCAGTAGGGCAGCCCCAGCATTTT
CASSLDPVGQPQHF
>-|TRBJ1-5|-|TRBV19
TGTGCCAGTAGTACCCTCCCCGTCGGGGATGAGGAGCCCCAGCATTTT
CASSTLPVGDEEPQHF
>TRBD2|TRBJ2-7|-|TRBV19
TGTGCCAGTAGTCTACAAAGGACTAGCGCCCACTACGAGCAGTACTTC
CASSLQRTSAHYEQYF
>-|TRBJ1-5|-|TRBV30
TGTGCCTGGAGAGGGCCAGGGGGCAATCAGCCCCAGCATTTT
CAWRGPGGNQPQHF
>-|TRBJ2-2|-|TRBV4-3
TGCGCCAGCAGCCAAGAGCTACCCAACACCGGGGAGCTGTTTTTT
CASSQELPNTGELFF
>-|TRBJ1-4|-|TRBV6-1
TGTGCCACCCTCGCGTCGGGTAATGAAAAACTGTTTTTT
CATLASGNEKLFF
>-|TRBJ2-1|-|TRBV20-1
TGCAGTGCTAGAGGCGGAACGAGCTCCTACAATGAGCAGTTCTTC
CSARGGTSSYNEQFF
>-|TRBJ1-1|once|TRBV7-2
TGTGCCAGCAGTACCGAAGCCAACACTGAAGCTTTCTTT
CASSTEANTEAFF
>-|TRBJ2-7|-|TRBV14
TGTGCCAGCAGCTCGCGACTAGGGCCCTACGAGCAGTACTTC
CASSSRLGPYEQYF
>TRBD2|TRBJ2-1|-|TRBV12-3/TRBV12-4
TGTGCCAGCAGTTCCGGGACTAGCGGGTCGGGTGAGCAGTTCTTC
CASSSGTSGSGEQFF
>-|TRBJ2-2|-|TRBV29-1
TGCAGCGTTGGGCAGGGTTGGAACACCGGGGAGCTGTTTTTT
CSVGQGWNTGELFF
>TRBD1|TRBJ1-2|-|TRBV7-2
TGTGCCAGCAGCTTAAAGACAGGGCCGACTAACTATGGCTACACCTTC
CASSLKTGPTNYGYTF
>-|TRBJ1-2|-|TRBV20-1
TGCAGTGCAAGCTCGGTCGGCTACACCTTC
CSASSVGYTF
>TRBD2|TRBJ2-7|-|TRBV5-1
TGCGCCAGCAGCTTGACTAGCGGGAGACCACGCTACTTTTACGAGCAGTACTTC
CASSLTSGRPRYFYEQYF
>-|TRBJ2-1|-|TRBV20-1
TGCAGTGCCCCCGCCGCGGCTCGACACTATGAGCAGTTCTTC
CSAPAAARHYEQFF
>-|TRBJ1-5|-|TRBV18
TGTGCCAGCTCACCGGGGGCGCGCAATCAGCCCCAGCATTTT
CASSPGARNQPQHF
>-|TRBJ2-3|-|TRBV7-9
TGTGCCAGCAGCTTAAAGGAGGGCGTAGATACGCAGTATTTT
CASSLKEGVDTQYF
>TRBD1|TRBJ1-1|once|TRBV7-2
TGTGCCAGCCAGGGACAGATGAACACTGAAGCTTTCTTT
CASQGQMNTEAFF
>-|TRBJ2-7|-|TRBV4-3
TGCGCCAGCAGCCAGCAGGCAACAGGTCGGAACGAGCAGTACTTC
CASSQQATGRNEQYF
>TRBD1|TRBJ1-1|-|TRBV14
TGTGCCAGCAGCCCCGGACAGGGTTGGACTGAAGCTTTCTTT
CASSPGQGWTEAFF
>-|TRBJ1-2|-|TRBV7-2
TGTGCCAGCAGCTCTCGGACGGTTAATTATGGCTACACCTTC
CASSSRTVNYGYTF
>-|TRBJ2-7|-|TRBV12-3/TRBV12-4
TGTGCCAGCAGTTTCGACATCTACGAGCAGTACTTC
CASSFDIYEQYF
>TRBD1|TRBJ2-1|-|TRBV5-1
TGCGCCAGCAGGACAAGTACAGGGGGCGCTTACAATGAGCAGTTCTTC
CASRTSTGGAYNEQFF
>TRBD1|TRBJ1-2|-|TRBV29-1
TGCAGCGTTACTTCCGGGACAGCAAACTATGGCTACACCTTC
CSVTSGTANYGYTF
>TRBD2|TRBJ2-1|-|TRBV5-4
TGTGCCAGCAGCCCCCAACTAGCGGGAGTGGGTAATGAGCAGTTCTTC
CASSPQLAGVGNEQFF
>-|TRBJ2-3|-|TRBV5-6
TGTGCCAGCAGCTTGTCGTGGGGGGAGGATACGCAGTATTTT
CASSLSWGEDTQYF
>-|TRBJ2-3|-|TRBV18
TGTGCCAGCTCACCCAGGCTCACAGATACGCAGTATTTT
CASSPRLTDTQYF
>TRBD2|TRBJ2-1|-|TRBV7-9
TGTGCCAGCAGCTTAACTAGCGTATACAATGAGCAGTTCTTC
CASSLTSVYNEQFF